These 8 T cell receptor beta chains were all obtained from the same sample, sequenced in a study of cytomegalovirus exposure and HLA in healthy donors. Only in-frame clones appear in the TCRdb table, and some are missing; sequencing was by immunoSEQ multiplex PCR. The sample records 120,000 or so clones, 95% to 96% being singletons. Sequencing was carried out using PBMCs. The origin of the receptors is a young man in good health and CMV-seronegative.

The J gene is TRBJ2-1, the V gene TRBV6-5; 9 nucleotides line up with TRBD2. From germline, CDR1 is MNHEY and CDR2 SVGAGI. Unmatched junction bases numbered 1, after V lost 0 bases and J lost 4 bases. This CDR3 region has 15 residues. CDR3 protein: CASSYSTSGYNEQFF. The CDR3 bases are TGTGCCAGCAGTTACTCGACTAGCGGATACAATGAGCAGTTCTTC.

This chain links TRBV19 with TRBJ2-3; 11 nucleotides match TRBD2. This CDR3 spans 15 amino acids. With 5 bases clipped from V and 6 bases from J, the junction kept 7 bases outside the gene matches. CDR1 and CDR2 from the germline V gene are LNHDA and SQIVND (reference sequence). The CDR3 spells CASSVLAGDGDTQYF. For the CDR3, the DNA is TGTGCCAGTAGTGTACTAGCGGGAGACGGGGATACGCAGTATTTT. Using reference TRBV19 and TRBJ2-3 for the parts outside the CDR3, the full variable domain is DGGITQSPKYLFRKEGQNVTLSCEQNLNHDAMYWYRQDPGQGLRLIYYSQIVNDFQKGDIAEGYSVSREKKESFPLTVTSAQKNPTAFYLCASSVLAGDGDTQYFGPGTRLTVL.

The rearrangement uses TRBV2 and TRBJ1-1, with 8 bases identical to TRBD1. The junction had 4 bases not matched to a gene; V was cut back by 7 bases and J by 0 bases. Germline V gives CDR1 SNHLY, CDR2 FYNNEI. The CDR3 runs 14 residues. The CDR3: CASKFRGLNTEAFF. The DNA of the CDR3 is TGTGCCAGCAAATTCAGGGGGCTGAACACTGAAGCTTTCTTT.

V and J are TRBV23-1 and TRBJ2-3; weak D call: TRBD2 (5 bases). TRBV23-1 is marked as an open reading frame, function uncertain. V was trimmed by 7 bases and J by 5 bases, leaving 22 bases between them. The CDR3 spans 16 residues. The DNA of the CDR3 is TGCGCCAGCACCCAACTAGTGCTTCTCTGCGGAGATACGCAGTATTTT. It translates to CASTQLVLLCGDTQYF.

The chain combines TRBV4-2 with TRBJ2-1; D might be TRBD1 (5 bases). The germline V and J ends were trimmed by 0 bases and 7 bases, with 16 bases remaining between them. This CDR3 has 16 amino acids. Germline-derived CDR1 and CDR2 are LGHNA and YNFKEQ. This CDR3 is CASSQEVKGPWNEQFF. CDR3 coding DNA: TGTGCCAGCAGCCAAGAAGTTAAGGGGCCTTGGAATGAGCAGTTCTTC.

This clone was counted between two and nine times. CDR3: CASSPTSGRRFEQYF. For the CDR3, the DNA is TGTGCCAGCAGCCCAACTAGCGGGAGGAGGTTCGAGCAGTACTTC. The V call is TRBV11-2, the J call TRBJ2-7; 12 bases map to TRBD2. Germline V gene data show CDR1 as SGHAT and CDR2 as FQNNGV. Germline trimming cut 5 bases from V and 6 bases from J; bases unmatched to any gene: 8. The CDR3 covers 15 residues.

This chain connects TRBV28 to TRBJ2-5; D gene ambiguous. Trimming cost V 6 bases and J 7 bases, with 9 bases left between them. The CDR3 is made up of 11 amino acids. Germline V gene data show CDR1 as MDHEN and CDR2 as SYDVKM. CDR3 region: CASRGSGTQYF. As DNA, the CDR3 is TGTGCCAGCAGGGGTTCGGGGACCCAGTACTTC.

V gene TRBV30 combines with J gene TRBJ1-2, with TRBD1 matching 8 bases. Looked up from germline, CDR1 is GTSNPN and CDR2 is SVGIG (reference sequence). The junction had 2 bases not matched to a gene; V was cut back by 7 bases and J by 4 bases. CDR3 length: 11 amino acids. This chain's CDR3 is CASQGAYGYTF. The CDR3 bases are TGTGCCTCGCAGGGGGCCTATGGCTACACCTTC.